The 5 T cell receptor beta chains listed next were all sequenced from one sample in a study of T cell responses to AZD1222 COVID-19 vaccine. The method was immunoSEQ multiplex PCR; TCRdb's version includes in-frame clones alone and lacks a portion of them. The sample includes 120,000 to 150,000 clones, around 93% of them seen just once. The specimen comprised peripheral blood, sampled on day 0 of AZD1222 vaccination. These TCRs come from an adult in good health.

This sequence joins TRBV19 and TRBJ1-3; TRBD1 might be the D (5 bases). This CDR3 is 15 amino acids long. Per the germline V gene, CDR1 is LNHDA and CDR2 is SQIVND (reference sequence). The V and J ends lost 5 bases and 0 bases respectively, with 11 bases between them. CDR3: CASSPSGTSGNTIYF. The CDR3 nucleotides read TGTGCCAGTAGTCCCTCCGGGACCTCTGGAAACACCATATATTTT.

V gene TRBV7-8 combines with J gene TRBJ2-7, with D unclear. Trimming left V 5 bases short and J 3 bases short, with 17 bases between. This CDR3 comprises 15 residues. Germline V gene lookup returns CDR1 SGHVS and CDR2 FQNEAQ. CDR3 residues: CASSPLSVPNYEQYF. CDR3 nucleotide sequence: TGTGCCAGCAGCCCATTATCGGTACCCAACTACGAGCAGTACTTC.

The V and J genes are TRBV5-1 and TRBJ1-1; D unclear. Germline V gene lookup returns CDR1 SGHRS and CDR2 YFSETQ. Trimming left V 2 bases short and J 10 bases short, with 12 bases between. The CDR3 covers 12 residues. The CDR3 here is CASSFGPGGAFF. The DNA of the CDR3 is TGCGCCAGCAGCTTTGGTCCGGGAGGAGCTTTCTTT.

This CDR3 is CASSFGRAGANTEAFF. The CDR3 DNA reads as TGCGCCAGCAGCTTCGGGAGGGCAGGGGCGAACACTGAAGCTTTCTTT. The chain combines TRBV5-1 with TRBJ1-1, with D tentatively TRBD1 (6 bases). The CDR3 loop spans 16 amino acids. Per the germline V gene, CDR1 is SGHRS and CDR2 is YFSETQ. Deletions cut 2 bases from V and 1 base from J, with 15 bases between.

V is TRBV30 and J is TRBJ1-1, with D possibly matching TRBD1 (6 bases). Trimming pared 4 bases from V and 2 bases from J, leaving 14 bases between. There are 14 residues in the CDR3. Looked up from germline, CDR1 is GTSNPN and CDR2 is SVGIG (reference sequence). In nucleotides, the CDR3 is TGTGCCTGGAACCTAGGGGGGGGCAACACTGAAGCTTTCTTT. Protein: CAWNLGGGNTEAFF. Together with reference TRBV30 and TRBJ1-1, the CDR3 gives the full variable domain: SQTIHQWPATLVQPVGSPLSLECTVEGTSNPNLYWYRQAAGRGLQLLFYSVGIGQISSEVPQNLSASRPQDRQFILSSKKLLLSDSGFYLCAWNLGGGNTEAFFGQGTRLTVV.